These 18 T cell receptor beta chains share one sample of origin, sequenced in a study of response to subunit inactivated influenza vaccine. TCRdb processed the RT-PCR reads anew with MiXCR; each CDR3 protein has one entry. The repertoire holds more than 700,000 distinct CDR3 sequences, 21% seen once, with about 9.4% in the top ten. The starting material was PBMCs from blood, obtained 5 days after vaccination. All receptors come from a man aged 50 to 59 who received an inactivated influenza vaccine.

The genes are TRBV5-6 and TRBJ2-7; maybe TRBD1 (6 bases). The germline V gene encodes CDR1 SGHDT and CDR2 YYEEEE. Trimming left V 2 bases short and J 7 bases short, with 10 bases between. The CDR3 spans 12 residues. CDR3 coding DNA: TGTGCCAGCAGCTTCTGGGGGCGGGAGCAGTACTTC. The encoded protein is CASSFWGREQYF. The full variable domain, rest sourced from reference TRBV5-6 and TRBJ2-7, is DAGVTQSPTHLIKTRGQQVTLRCSPKSGHDTVSWYQQALGQGPQFIFQYYEEEERQRGNFPDRFSGHQFPNYSSELNVNALLLGDSALYLCASSFWGREQYFGPGTRLTVT.

Ten or more counts support this clonotype. The chain joins TRBV28 to TRBJ1-1; D might be TRBD1 (6 bases). V lost 7 bases and J 4 bases, leaving 16 bases between the germline ends. The germline CDR1 and CDR2 sequences are MDHEN and SYDVKM. The length of the CDR3 is 14 residues. The DNA of the CDR3 is TGTGCCAGCACCCTGATGGGCAGGGGCACTGAAGCTTTCTTT. Translating gives CASTLMGRGTEAFF.

The V gene is TRBV7-3, the J gene TRBJ2-2; possible D gene TRBD1, 6 bases. Germline V gene sequence: CDR1 SGHTA, CDR2 FQGTGA. Deletions cut 5 bases from V and 7 bases from J, with 20 bases between. CDR3 length equals 16 residues. CDR3 region: CASSPEQGTRGGELFF. CDR3 in DNA: TGTGCCAGCAGCCCCGAGCAAGGGACAAGAGGCGGGGAGCTGTTTTTT.

The rearrangement uses TRBV6-1 and TRBJ2-3; D is possibly TRBD1 (5 bases). Trimming pared 6 bases from V and 0 bases from J, leaving 13 bases between. Germline lookup yields CDR1 MNHNS and CDR2 SASEGT. The CDR3 is 15 residues long. The CDR3 loop reads CASRQLDRSTDTQYF. The CDR3 nucleotides read TGTGCCAGCAGACAGCTCGACAGAAGCACAGATACGCAGTATTTT.

V usage is TRBV11-2 and J usage is TRBJ2-1; 11 bases match TRBD2. CDR3 length equals 14 residues. V dropped 5 bases and J dropped 9; count of bases not matched to a gene: 6. Germline V gene data show CDR1 as SGHAT and CDR2 as FQNNGV. This chain's CDR3 is CASSPRLAGTEQFF. The CDR3 nucleotides are TGTGCCAGCAGCCCAAGACTAGCGGGGACTGAGCAGTTCTTC.

This clonotype was counted a few times. The V gene is TRBV21-1, the J gene TRBJ2-1; TRBD2 is the table's D call and was not checked against the DNA. TRBV21-1 is annotated as a pseudogene. This CDR3 is 16 amino acids long. In DNA form, the CDR3 reads TGTGCCAGCAGCAATTCGCGGGGGGGCACCTACAATGAGCAGTTCTTC. Its translation is CASSNSRGGTYNEQFF.

This chain uses TRBV14 with TRBJ2-5; tentatively, D is TRBD2 (6 bases). V was shortened by 2 bases and J by 5 bases, with 9 bases between the two germline ends. Germline-derived CDR1 and CDR2 are SGHDN and FVKESK. The CDR3 sequence is 13 residues long. The DNA of the CDR3 is TGTGCCAGCAGCCAAATAGGGAGGGAGACCCAGTACTTC. It yields the protein CASSQIGRETQYF. Full variable domain (rest looked up from reference TRBV14 and TRBJ2-5): EAGVTQFPSHSVIEKGQTVTLRCDPISGHDNLYWYRRVMGKEIKFLLHFVKESKQDESGMPNNRFLAERTGGTYSTLKVQPAELEDSGVYFCASSQIGRETQYFGPGTRLLVL.

The chain has TRBV6-2 or TRBV6-3 and TRBJ2-5; 12 bases line up with TRBD1. CDR1 and CDR2 from the germline V gene are MNHEY and SVGEGT. This CDR3 has 18 amino acids. Unmatched junction bases numbered 7, after V lost 2 bases and J lost 0 bases. This chain's CDR3 is CASSYPGQGAQYQETQYF. CDR3 nucleotide sequence: TGTGCCAGCAGTTACCCGGGACAGGGGGCGCAGTACCAAGAGACCCAGTACTTC.

This clonotype has just a few counts. The J gene is TRBJ2-3, the V gene TRBV10-3, with 8 bases lining up with TRBD1. Germline-derived CDR1 and CDR2 are ENHRY and SYGVKD. The V and J ends lost 10 bases and 2 bases, in that order; junction bases with no gene match: 11. CDR3 length: 15 amino acids. CDR3: CATSQGALDTDTQYF. The CDR3 DNA reads as TGTGCCACCTCTCAGGGGGCTCTCGACACAGATACGCAGTATTTT.

This clonotype has only a few counts. This chain's CDR3 is CASSLQGKLATEQYF. The CDR3 DNA follows: TGCGCCAGCAGCTTGCAGGGGAAACTAGCTACGGAGCAGTACTTC. This chain connects TRBV5-1 to TRBJ2-7, with D perhaps matching TRBD1 or TRBD2 (6 bases each). The CDR3 consists of 15 residues. The germline V and J ends were trimmed by 1 base and 7 bases, with 18 bases remaining between them. CDR1 is SGHRS, CDR2 YFSETQ, per germline. Looking up the rest from reference TRBV5-1 and TRBJ2-7 gives the full variable domain: KAGVTQTPRYLIKTRGQQVTLSCSPISGHRSVSWYQQTPGQGLQFLFEYFSETQRNKGNFPGRFSGRQFSNSRSEMNVSTLELGDSALYLCASSLQGKLATEQYFGPGTRLTVT.

This clonotype was seen a few times. The CDR3 sequence is CASSQWTGGATNEKLFF. CDR3 DNA sequence: TGTGCCAGCAGCCAATGGACAGGCGGCGCAACTAATGAAAAACTGTTTTTT. The V gene is TRBV6-2 or TRBV6-3, the J gene TRBJ1-4; 7 bases agree with TRBD1. CDR3 length: 17 residues. Germline CDR1 and CDR2: MNHEY and SVGEGT. The trim removed 6 bases at V and 0 bases at J, leaving 10 bases unmatched.

This clonotype has just a few counts. This sequence joins TRBV20-1 and TRBJ2-7; no clear D. The germline gives CDR1 DFQATT, CDR2 SNEGSKA (reference sequence). Trimming shortened V by 0 bases and J by 2 bases, and 17 bases separated the two germline ends. The CDR3 length is 16 residues. As DNA, the CDR3 is TGCAGTGCTAGAGACCTCTTGGTACAGACTCCCTACGAGCAGTACTTC. As protein: CSARDLLVQTPYEQYF.

This clonotype was counted only a few times. The chain combines TRBV7-2 with TRBJ2-3; D is unresolved. Germline-derived CDR1 and CDR2 are SGHTA and FQGNSA. V lost 5 bases to trimming and J lost 5 bases, with 11 bases between them. This CDR3 has 13 amino acids. The CDR3 loop reads CASSQGFGDTQYF. DNA of the CDR3: TGTGCCAGCAGCCAAGGTTTTGGAGATACGCAGTATTTT. The full variable domain, rest sourced from reference TRBV7-2 and TRBJ2-3, is GAGVSQSPSNKVTEKGKDVELRCDPISGHTALYWYRQSLGQGLEFLIYFQGNSAPDKSGLPSDRFSAERTGGSVSTLTIQRTQQEDSAVYLCASSQGFGDTQYFGPGTRLTVL.

This clonotype has more than one count but fewer than ten. This sequence joins TRBV20-1 and TRBJ2-1; 7 bases map to TRBD2. V was pared by 0 bases and J by 3 bases, with 5 bases of the junction left unmatched. The germline V gene encodes CDR1 DFQATT and CDR2 SNEGSKA (reference sequence). The CDR3 runs to 15 residues. For the CDR3, the DNA is TGCAGTGCTAGAGAGGCGCGGGAGAGCTACAATGAGCAGTTCTTC. The encoded protein is CSAREARESYNEQFF.

This clonotype occurred a few times. The chain employs TRBV20-1 and TRBJ2-7; perhaps TRBD1 as D (5 bases). Germline loops: CDR1 DFQATT, CDR2 SNEGSKA (reference sequence). CDR3 length equals 16 residues. V lost 1 base to trimming and J lost 3 bases, with 19 bases between them. CDR3 loop: CSARVLDPLGLYEQYF. DNA of the CDR3: TGCAGTGCTAGAGTTCTCGACCCCTTGGGGCTCTACGAGCAGTACTTC.

This clonotype was picked up a small number of times. The chain has TRBV9 and TRBJ2-5; D remains unclear. This CDR3 comprises 14 residues. Germline V CDR1 and CDR2: SGDLS, YYNGEE. V lost 0 bases to trimming and J lost 1 base, with 7 bases between them. The DNA for the CDR3 is TGTGCCAGCAGCGTAGGGCCCATCCAAGAGACCCAGTACTTC. Its protein is CASSVGPIQETQYF.

This clonotype was counted only a few times. The chain couples TRBV5-1 to TRBJ2-1, with 13 positions matching TRBD2. Germline V gene data show CDR1 as SGHRS and CDR2 as YFSETQ. J was trimmed by 12 bases and V by 4 bases; bases with no gene match: 13. The CDR3 has 16 residues. CDR3 nucleotide sequence: TGCGCCAGCAGCCCCACCGGGACTAGCGGGGCCATAGCGCAGTTCTTC. This gives the protein CASSPTGTSGAIAQFF.

V and J are TRBV12-3 or TRBV12-4 and TRBJ1-4, with a possible D match to TRBD1 (6 bases). V gave up 8 bases and J gave up 8 bases, with 24 bases separating them. The CDR3 contains 16 residues. CDR3 sequence: CASGRTTGLGPEKLFF. The CDR3 nucleotides read TGTGCCAGCGGTCGCACCACAGGGCTGGGGCCCGAAAAACTGTTTTTT.